The 23 T cell receptor beta chains below all came from one sample that was sequenced in a study of cytomegalovirus exposure and HLA in healthy donors. The PCR made use of 60 Vbeta and 13 Jbeta primers. Method: immunoSEQ multiplex PCR; TCRdb's copy keeps in-frame clones and lacks some. The sample yields about 160,000 clones, 68% seen once. Specimen: PBMCs. These receptors all stem from a woman in her 40s in good health and CMV-seropositive.

The V call is TRBV6-5, the J call TRBJ1-2; the match to TRBD1 covers 7 bases. With V trimmed by 6 bases and J by 1 base, 2 bases remained unmatched. This CDR3 region has 13 residues. From germline, CDR1 is MNHEY and CDR2 SVGAGI. The DNA for the CDR3 is TGTGCCAGCAGCCGACAGGGTAACTATGGCTACACCTTC. As protein: CASSRQGNYGYTF.

The chain joins TRBV29-1 to TRBJ2-1, with 11 bases identical to TRBD2. Trimming took 4 bases from V and 7 from J; bases not matched to a gene: 6. In germline, CDR1 is SQVTM, CDR2 ANQGSEA. The CDR3 contains 14 residues. CDR3 sequence reads: CSVVLSSGRNEQFF. DNA of the CDR3: TGCAGCGTTGTACTGTCTAGCGGGAGGAATGAGCAGTTCTTC.

This clone has only a few counts. This chain joins TRBV6-1 and TRBJ2-7; 8 bases map to TRBD1. The germline gives CDR1 MNHNS, CDR2 SASEGT. CDR3 length equals 12 residues. The ends lost 6 bases at V and 6 bases at J; junction bases unmatched: 4. CDR3 region: CASRAGTGEQYF. In DNA form, the CDR3 reads TGTGCCAGCAGGGCGGGGACAGGCGAGCAGTACTTC.

This clone showed up just once. V usage is TRBV7-9 and J usage is TRBJ2-1; 15 bases are a match to TRBD2. The CDR3 is made up of 16 amino acids. The germline V gene encodes CDR1 SEHNR and CDR2 FQNEAQ (reference sequence). Unmatched junction bases numbered 3, after V lost 3 bases and J lost 6 bases. The CDR3 coding sequence is TGTGCCAGCAGCTTTACGGGACTAGCGGGAGGCAATGAGCAGTTCTTC. It translates to CASSFTGLAGGNEQFF.

The chain joins TRBV6-1 to TRBJ1-5; 9 nucleotides match TRBD1. The CDR3 runs 15 residues. Trimming removed 5 bases from V and 6 bases from J; junction bases left unmatched: 8. Germline loops: CDR1 MNHNS, CDR2 SASEGT. The CDR3 DNA follows: TGTGCCAGCAGTCCCGGGACAGGGACAAGTCAGCCCCAGCATTTT. It specifies CASSPGTGTSQPQHF.

CDR3 in amino acids: CASSQVLVSYNEQFF. The CDR3 bases are TGTGCCAGCAGCCAAGTACTGGTTTCCTACAATGAGCAGTTCTTC. This chain connects TRBV14 to TRBJ2-1; no clear D. Trimming took 1 base from V and 1 from J, leaving 8 bases between them. The CDR3 consists of 15 residues. Germline V gene data show CDR1 as SGHDN and CDR2 as FVKESK.

This chain links TRBV6-1 with TRBJ2-3; 8 bases map to TRBD2. With 4 bases clipped from V and 3 bases from J, the junction kept 6 bases outside the gene matches. Germline CDR1 MNHNS, CDR2 SASEGT. CDR3 size: 15 residues. CDR3 amino acids: CASSGEAGATDTQYF. Here the CDR3 DNA reads TGTGCCAGCAGTGGGGAAGCGGGGGCGACAGATACGCAGTATTTT.

V gene TRBV6-5 combines with J gene TRBJ1-2; D might be TRBD1 (5 bases). V dropped 4 bases and J dropped 7 bases, with 16 bases sitting between them. The CDR3 has 14 residues. Per the germline V gene, CDR1 is MNHEY and CDR2 is SVGAGI. CDR3 nucleotide sequence: TGTGCCAGCAGTTCCCCCGGGGGAGAAGGTGGCTACACCTTC. It encodes CASSSPGGEGGYTF.

This sequence joins TRBV5-1 and TRBJ2-5; 8 bases agree with TRBD1. The V gene's germline CDR1 is SGHRS and CDR2 YFSETQ. Germline trimming cut 1 base from V and 5 bases from J; bases unmatched to any gene: 7. The CDR3 length is 15 residues. Here the CDR3 reads CASSLLRRDRETQYF. CDR3 nucleotide sequence: TGCGCCAGCAGCTTGTTGAGAAGGGACAGGGAGACCCAGTACTTC.

V usage is TRBV9 and J usage is TRBJ1-1, with D possibly TRBD1 on 6 matching bases. Trimming removed 3 bases at V and 0 bases at J, with 9 bases between. The germline CDR1 and CDR2 sequences are SGDLS and YYNGEE. The CDR3 extends over 14 amino acids. CDR3 sequence reads: CASSEQGLNTEAFF. In DNA, the CDR3 is TGTGCCAGCAGCGAACAGGGTTTGAACACTGAAGCTTTCTTT.

This clone was seen only a few times. The V gene is TRBV9, the J gene TRBJ2-7; maybe TRBD2 (5 bases). This CDR3 has 13 amino acids. The germline CDR1 and CDR2 sequences are SGDLS and YYNGEE. Deletions cut 0 bases from V and 1 base from J, with 5 bases between. CDR3 sequence: CASSVGGSYEQYF. Written as DNA, the CDR3 is TGTGCCAGCAGCGTAGGCGGGTCCTACGAGCAGTACTTC.

The V call is TRBV7-2, the J call TRBJ2-1; D perhaps matches TRBD1 (7 bases). Germline CDR1 SGHTA, CDR2 FQGNSA. CDR3 length: 12 residues. V lost 6 bases, J lost 9 bases, and 12 bases lay in between. In DNA, the CDR3 is TGTGCCAGCAGACGACAGGGAGGTGAGCAGTTCTTC. Translated: CASRRQGGEQFF.

The chain couples TRBV21-1 to TRBJ2-1; TRBD1 is the table's D call and was not checked against the DNA. TRBV21-1 is deemed a pseudogene. This CDR3 region has 13 residues. The CDR3 loop reads CASSKTPGAEQFF. DNA for the CDR3: TGTGCCAGCAGCAAAACCCCAGGGGCTGAGCAGTTCTTC.

V gene TRBV15 combines with J gene TRBJ2-1; TRBD2 matches 9 bases. This CDR3 contains 16 residues. Germline trimming cut 1 base from V and 4 bases from J; bases unmatched to any gene: 5. The germline V gene has CDR1 LNHNV and CDR2 YYDKDF (reference sequence). The CDR3 spells CATSRAAGGGYNEQFF. The CDR3 bases are TGTGCCACCAGCAGAGCAGCGGGAGGCGGATACAATGAGCAGTTCTTC.

Remarks on this clone: This specimen includes other DNA sequences encoding the same CDR3. This CDR3 reads CASSLGQGGEAFF. The CDR3, as DNA: TGCGCCAGCAGCTTGGGACAGGGGGGTGAAGCTTTCTTT. This rearrangement joins TRBV5-1 to TRBJ1-1; 9 bases line up with TRBD1. The germline gives CDR1 SGHRS, CDR2 YFSETQ. The junction had 1 base not matched to a gene; V was cut back by 0 bases and J by 7 bases. This CDR3 has 13 amino acids.

Comment on this clone: Its ends do not fully match the called genes, so a read error is possible. This rearrangement joins TRBV7-9 to TRBJ1-1; the D is unclear. The CDR3 contains 14 residues. Germline-derived CDR1 and CDR2 are SEHNR and FQNEAQ (reference sequence). CDR3 in amino acids: CSSSLSIRNTEAFF. The CDR3 nucleotides are TGTTCCAGCAGCTTATCGATTAGGAACACTGAAGCTTTCTTT.

This clone was seen once. The V and J genes are TRBV2 and TRBJ2-5; 9 nucleotides line up with TRBD2. This CDR3 has 16 residues. V gave up 8 bases and J gave up 5 bases; unmatched junction bases: 15. Germline V lookup: CDR1 SNHLY, CDR2 FYNNEI. DNA of the CDR3: TGTGCCAGCGGGGGGGCCTACAGCGGGGGGAGGGAGACCCAGTACTTC. This sequence encodes CASGGAYSGGRETQYF.

This clone was counted a few times. The DNA of the CDR3 is TGTGCCAGCAGCTTGGGAGGGGGAAGGGCAGAGACCCAGTACTTC. This gives the protein CASSLGGGRAETQYF. The gene calls are TRBV11-2 and TRBJ2-5; weak D call: TRBD2 (7 bases). V was pared by 3 bases and J by 4 bases, with 15 bases between. Looked up from germline, CDR1 is SGHAT and CDR2 is FQNNGV. The length of the CDR3 is 15 residues.

The chain couples TRBV6-6 to TRBJ1-2; no clear D gene. The V gene's germline CDR1 is MNHNY and CDR2 SVGAGI (reference sequence). CDR3 size: 15 residues. Trimming took off 7 bases at V and 0 bases at J, with 15 bases between the two ends. CDR3 nucleotide sequence: TGTGCCAGCACCAACTCCCCAATCCCTAACTATGGCTACACCTTC. This sequence encodes CASTNSPIPNYGYTF.

This clone has only a few counts. The gene calls are TRBV5-1 and TRBJ1-2; tentative D call: TRBD1 (6 bases). In germline, CDR1 is SGHRS, CDR2 YFSETQ. This CDR3 has 16 amino acids. V was trimmed by 0 bases and J by 2 bases, leaving 14 bases between them. The CDR3: CASSLEGHTLNYGYTF. CDR3 DNA sequence: TGCGCCAGCAGCTTGGAGGGACACACCTTAAACTATGGCTACACCTTC.

The chain employs TRBV6-1 and TRBJ2-2; 7 nucleotides match TRBD1. Trimming at V came to 6 bases and at J to 7 bases, leaving 8 bases not matched to a gene. The CDR3 spans 14 residues. Germline CDR1 reads MNHNS; CDR2 reads SASEGT. The CDR3: CASRQQGTGGELFF. The CDR3 coding sequence is TGTGCCAGCAGGCAACAGGGGACGGGCGGGGAGCTGTTTTTT.

This clone was detected only a few times. V and J are TRBV7-2 and TRBJ1-2; 11 nucleotides agree with TRBD1. The CDR3 is 14 residues long. Trimming cost V 4 bases and J 8 bases; bases outside gene matches: 6. The germline gives CDR1 SGHTA, CDR2 FQGNSA. The CDR3 loop reads CASSYGQGAGGYTF. The CDR3 nucleotides are TGTGCCAGCAGCTACGGACAGGGGGCAGGCGGCTACACCTTC.

This rearrangement joins TRBV15 to TRBJ2-3, with 7 bases matching TRBD2. V shed 0 bases, J shed 3 bases, and the junction held 3 bases outside the gene matches. Germline V gene lookup returns CDR1 LNHNV and CDR2 YYDKDF (reference sequence). This CDR3 region has 15 residues. The CDR3, as DNA: TGTGCCACCAGCAGAGATCGGGGGGAGACAGATACGCAGTATTTT. It translates to CATSRDRGETDTQYF.